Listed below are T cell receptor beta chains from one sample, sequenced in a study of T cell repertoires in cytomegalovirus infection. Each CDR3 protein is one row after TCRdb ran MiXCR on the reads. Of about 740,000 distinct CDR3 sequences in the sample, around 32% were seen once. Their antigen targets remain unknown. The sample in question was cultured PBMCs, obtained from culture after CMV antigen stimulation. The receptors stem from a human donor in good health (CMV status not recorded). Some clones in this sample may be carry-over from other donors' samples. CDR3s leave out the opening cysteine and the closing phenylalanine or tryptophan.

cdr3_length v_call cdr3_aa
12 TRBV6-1 ASRMTGSSYEQY
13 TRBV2 ASSLARGTRYGYT
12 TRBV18 ASSPQTDTDTQY
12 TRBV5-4 ASSSLTGPGEQF
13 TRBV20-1 SAYHSSGETYEQY
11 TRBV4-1 ASSPLGYNEQF
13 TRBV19 ASSGAVGYQRPQH
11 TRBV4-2 ASSQDLVETQY
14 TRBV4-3 ASSQELAESSYEQY
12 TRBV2 AGGRARTSGELF
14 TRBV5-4 ASSRDFGFTGNTIY
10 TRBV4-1 ASSPEGREQY
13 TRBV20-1 SAARGALSKYEQY
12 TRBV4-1 ASSQEWVTGELF
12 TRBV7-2 ASSLERNTGELF
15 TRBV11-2 ASSLDEGMWGTDTQY
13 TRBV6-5 ASSYSIGRIYGYT
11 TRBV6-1 ASSPAGVDTQY
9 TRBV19 ASSTLETQY
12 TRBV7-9 ASSPVRFGNTIY
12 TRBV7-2 ASSLGWGAYEQY
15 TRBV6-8 ASRRRTVLSGANVLT
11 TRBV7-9 ASSSWGAGELF
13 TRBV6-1 ASSRTPGNENIQY
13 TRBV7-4 ASHFSTGGGNTIY
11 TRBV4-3 ASSQDPINEQF
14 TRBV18 ASSRVHRESNEKLF
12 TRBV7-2 ASSLGTGAYEQY
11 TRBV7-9 ASSPRGAPEAF
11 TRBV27 ASSLTPFDGYT
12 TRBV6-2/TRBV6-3 ASSYSKQGYGYT
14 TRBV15 ATSRDLSDSGNTIY
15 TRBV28 ASSLTYTKRSNQPQH
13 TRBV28 ASSPRDSLFYEQY
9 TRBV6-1 ASSVAYTIY
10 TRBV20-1 SVYLVGNEQF
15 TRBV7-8 ASSLGLAAKSTDTQY
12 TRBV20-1 SARALTVTDTQY
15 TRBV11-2 ASSWASGRAAKNIQY
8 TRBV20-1 SAGSNEQF
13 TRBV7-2 ASTPSGVTNEKLF
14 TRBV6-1 ASRGSMGDRSYEQY
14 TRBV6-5 ASNPGLATRYNEQF
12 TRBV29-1 SESGLAGYNEQF